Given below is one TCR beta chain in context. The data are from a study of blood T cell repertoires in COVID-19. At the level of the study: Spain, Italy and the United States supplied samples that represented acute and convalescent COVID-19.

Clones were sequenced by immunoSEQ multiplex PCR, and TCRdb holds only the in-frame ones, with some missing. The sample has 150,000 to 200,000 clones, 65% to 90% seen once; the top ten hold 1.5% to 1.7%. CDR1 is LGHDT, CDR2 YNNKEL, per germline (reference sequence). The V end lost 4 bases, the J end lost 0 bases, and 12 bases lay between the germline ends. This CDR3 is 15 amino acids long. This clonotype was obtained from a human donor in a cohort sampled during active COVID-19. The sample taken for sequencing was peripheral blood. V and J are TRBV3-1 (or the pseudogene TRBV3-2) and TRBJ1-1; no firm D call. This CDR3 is CASSPRPSMNTEAFF. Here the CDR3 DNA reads TGTGCCAGCAGCCCCCGGCCTAGTATGAACACTGAAGCTTTCTTT.